Below, 22 T cell receptor beta chains from the same sample are listed, as sequenced in a study of cytomegalovirus exposure and HLA in healthy donors. The repertoire was sequenced with immunoSEQ multiplex PCR; TCRdb's copy has only in-frame clones and lacks some. The sample includes approximately 180,000 clones, around 86% of them seen just once. Sample: PBMCs. All receptors come from a man aged 18 to 29 in good health and CMV-seropositive.

The chain joins TRBV2 to TRBJ2-1, with TRBD1 matching over 8 bases. Germline V lookup: CDR1 SNHLY, CDR2 FYNNEI. The V and J ends lost 8 bases and 5 bases, in that order; junction bases with no gene match: 17. CDR3 length: 17 amino acids. CDR3 residues: CASQRAFTGTGNNEQFF. In DNA, the CDR3 is TGTGCCAGCCAGAGGGCGTTCACTGGGACAGGCAACAATGAGCAGTTCTTC.

The V gene is TRBV5-4, the J gene TRBJ2-7; 13 nucleotides line up with TRBD2. CDR3 length equals 15 residues. Germline V gene lookup returns CDR1 SGHNT and CDR2 YYREEE (reference sequence). V lost 3 bases, J lost 0 bases, and 0 bases stayed unmatched. Here the CDR3 DNA reads TGTGCCAGCAGCTGGACTAGCGGGAGCTCCTACGAGCAGTACTTC. This sequence encodes CASSWTSGSSYEQYF. The whole variable domain, remainder taken from reference TRBV5-4 and TRBJ2-7, is ETGVTQSPTHLIKTRGQQVTLRCSSQSGHNTVSWYQQALGQGPQFIFQYYREEENGRGNFPPRFSGLQFPNYSSELNVNALELDDSALYLCASSWTSGSSYEQYFGPGTRLTVT.

The chain has TRBV5-1 and TRBJ2-1; 7 bases line up with TRBD1. V was clipped by 0 bases and J by 5 bases; unmatched bases: 5. The CDR3 contains 15 residues. Germline CDR1 is SGHRS and CDR2 is YFSETQ. As DNA, the CDR3 is TGCGCCAGCAGCTTGGCCGGGACAGTGGACAATGAGCAGTTCTTC. Translated, it gives CASSLAGTVDNEQFF.

The CDR3 DNA reads as TGTGCCAGCAGCCCCTGGGCAGACGAGCAGTACTTC. It translates to CASSPWADEQYF. The chain links TRBV7-8 to TRBJ2-7; D is unresolved. CDR3 length: 12 amino acids. Germline V lookup: CDR1 SGHVS, CDR2 FQNEAQ. Trimming stripped 5 bases from V and 5 bases from J, with 10 bases between.

The CDR3 loop reads CASSGSGTVYNEQFF. CDR3 coding DNA: TGTGCCAGCAGCGGGTCCGGGACAGTTTACAATGAGCAGTTCTTC. V is TRBV7-8 and J is TRBJ2-1; 7 bases fit TRBD1. CDR3 length equals 15 residues. V dropped 5 bases and J dropped 4; count of bases not matched to a gene: 8. CDR1 is SGHVS and CDR2 is FQNEAQ in the germline V gene.

This chain uses TRBV13 with TRBJ1-2; weak D call: TRBD1 (5 bases). V was trimmed by 3 bases and J by 7 bases, leaving 15 bases between them. This CDR3 contains 14 residues. Germline V gene sequence: CDR1 PRHDT, CDR2 FYEKMQ (reference sequence). The CDR3 loop reads CASSFVGGDRGYTF. CDR3 nucleotides: TGTGCCAGCAGCTTCGTGGGGGGGGATCGTGGCTACACCTTC.

The chain couples TRBV29-1 to TRBJ1-1; maybe TRBD1 (5 bases). V dropped 7 bases and J dropped 0 bases, with 12 bases sitting between them. Germline V CDR1 and CDR2: SQVTM, ANQGSEA. The CDR3 has 13 amino acids. The CDR3, as DNA: TGCAGCGCAGCGGGACGGATGAACACTGAAGCTTTCTTT. Protein: CSAAGRMNTEAFF. Filled out from reference TRBV29-1 and TRBJ1-1, the complete variable domain reads SAVISQKPSRDICQRGTSLTIQCQVDSQVTMMFWYRQQPGQSLTLIATANQGSEATYESGFVIDKFPISRPNLTFSTLTVSNMSPEDSSIYLCSAAGRMNTEAFFGQGTRLTVV.

The chain has TRBV4-1 and TRBJ2-5; perhaps TRBD2 as D (6 bases). Trimming took 1 base from V and 4 from J, leaving 19 bases between them. Germline loops: CDR1 MGHRA, CDR2 YSYEKL. CDR3 length equals 17 residues. The CDR3 spells CASSQVRGGAKGETQYF. The CDR3 DNA follows: TGCGCCAGCAGCCAAGTCCGGGGCGGGGCAAAGGGAGAGACCCAGTACTTC.

This sequence joins TRBV4-3 and TRBJ1-1, with D tentatively TRBD1 (6 bases). The V gene lost 2 bases and the J gene lost 7 bases, with 14 bases spanning the gap. In germline, CDR1 is LGHNA, CDR2 YSLEER. There are 14 residues in the CDR3. CDR3 in amino acids: CASSQRAQQGEAFF. In DNA, the CDR3 is TGCGCCAGCAGCCAAAGGGCCCAACAGGGTGAAGCTTTCTTT.

The gene calls are TRBV13 and TRBJ2-7; 12 bases are shared with TRBD2. The CDR3 runs to 16 residues. Germline V lookup: CDR1 PRHDT, CDR2 FYEKMQ (reference sequence). J gave up 4 bases and V 5 bases, and 9 bases lay outside the gene matches. The CDR3 DNA reads TGTGCCAGCAGCGCCAGGACTAGCGGGGTCTCTTACGAGCAGTACTTC. Translation gives CASSARTSGVSYEQYF.

V gene TRBV27 combines with J gene TRBJ2-7; D possibly corresponds to TRBD2 (5 bases). V lost 0 bases to trimming and J lost 3 bases, with 9 bases between them. Germline assignment: CDR1 MNHEY and CDR2 SMNVEV (reference sequence). The CDR3 has 14 amino acids. The CDR3, as DNA: TGTGCCAGCAGTTTATCATATGGGAGCTACGAGCAGTACTTC. The encoded protein is CASSLSYGSYEQYF.

This clone has only one observation. V is TRBV28 and J is TRBJ1-2, with D possibly matching TRBD1 (6 bases). V dropped 6 bases and J dropped 4 bases, with 12 bases sitting between them. This CDR3 has 13 residues. Germline V gives CDR1 MDHEN, CDR2 SYDVKM. The CDR3 protein is CASRIGQSYGYTF. DNA of the CDR3: TGTGCCAGCAGAATCGGACAGTCCTATGGCTACACCTTC.

J is TRBJ2-4 and V is TRBV7-2; D is possibly TRBD1 (5 bases). V was clipped by 3 bases and J by 5 bases, with 8 bases between them. CDR3 length: 13 residues. Germline V gene data show CDR1 as SGHTA and CDR2 as FQGNSA. This CDR3 is CASSFQGQNIQYF. The CDR3 DNA reads as TGTGCCAGCAGCTTCCAGGGTCAAAACATTCAGTACTTC.

The rearrangement joins TRBV6-1 to TRBJ2-7; D ambiguous. CDR1 is MNHNS and CDR2 is SASEGT in the germline V gene. The CDR3 consists of 14 residues. V lost 7 bases to trimming and J lost 2 bases, with 15 bases between them. The CDR3 region has the DNA TGTGCCAGCATGGATCGGCGGCGGACCTACGAGCAGTACTTC. Translated: CASMDRRRTYEQYF.

V and J are TRBV5-1 and TRBJ2-5; 7 bases are shared with TRBD1. The CDR3 extends over 14 amino acids. V was clipped by 4 bases and J by 3 bases; unmatched bases: 6. Germline loops: CDR1 SGHRS, CDR2 YFSETQ. The CDR3 is CASSRGQGEETQYF. The DNA of the CDR3 is TGCGCCAGCAGCCGAGGGCAGGGGGAAGAGACCCAGTACTTC. Full variable domain (outside the CDR3, taken from reference TRBV5-1 and TRBJ2-5): KAGVTQTPRYLIKTRGQQVTLSCSPISGHRSVSWYQQTPGQGLQFLFEYFSETQRNKGNFPGRFSGRQFSNSRSEMNVSTLELGDSALYLCASSRGQGEETQYFGPGTRLLVL.

This chain uses TRBV30 with TRBJ2-1, with 11 bases identical to TRBD2. This CDR3 comprises 16 residues. Germline CDR1 reads GTSNPN; CDR2 reads SVGIG (reference sequence). With V trimmed by 2 bases and J by 4 bases, 7 bases remained unmatched. Written as DNA, the CDR3 is TGTGCCTGGAGTCCCCCCGGGACTAGCGGATACAATGAGCAGTTCTTC. Amino acids: CAWSPPGTSGYNEQFF. The full variable domain, completed using reference TRBV30 and TRBJ2-1, is SQTIHQWPATLVQPVGSPLSLECTVEGTSNPNLYWYRQAAGRGLQLLFYSVGIGQISSEVPQNLSASRPQDRQFILSSKKLLLSDSGFYLCAWSPPGTSGYNEQFFGPGTRLTVL.

A few counts support this clone. For the CDR3, the DNA is TGTGCCAGCAGTGAAGAAACAGCGGCGTCCTACGAGCAGTACTTC. Translation: CASSEETAASYEQYF. The rearrangement links TRBV6-1 to TRBJ2-7; tentative D call: TRBD2 (5 bases). With 1 base removed from V and 1 base from J, the gap between germline ends came to 11 bases. CDR3 length equals 15 residues. Germline V gene sequence: CDR1 MNHNS, CDR2 SASEGT.

This rearrangement joins TRBV10-1 to TRBJ1-1; D might be TRBD1 (6 bases). Germline CDR1 is WNHNN and CDR2 is SYGVQD (reference sequence). The CDR3 is 14 amino acids. The germline V and J ends were trimmed by 3 bases and 1 base, with 9 bases remaining between them. CDR3 DNA sequence: TGCGCCAGCAGTGAAAAAGGGGGGAACACTGAAGCTTTCTTT. Translated: CASSEKGGNTEAFF.

Concerning this clone: The junction shows a germline mismatch at one end, possibly a read error. CDR3 region: CSASGSDF. The CDR3 DNA sequence: TGCAGTGCTAGCGGGTCCGACTTC. The chain joins TRBV20-1 to TRBJ2-7; no firm D call. Germline CDR1 is DFQATT and CDR2 is SNEGSKA (reference sequence). This CDR3 spans 8 amino acids.

The chain carries TRBV7-2 and TRBJ2-5; D unresolved. Trimming pared 5 bases from V and 12 bases from J, leaving 4 bases between. This CDR3 spans 8 amino acids. Germline V gives CDR1 SGHTA, CDR2 FQGNSA. This CDR3 reads CASSPEYF. DNA for the CDR3: TGTGCCAGCAGCCCCGAGTACTTC.

The V gene is TRBV28, the J gene TRBJ1-2, with 10 bases lining up with TRBD1. The CDR3 contains 14 residues. J lost 7 bases, V lost 6 bases, and 8 bases had no gene match. CDR1 is MDHEN, CDR2 SYDVKM, per germline. The CDR3 nucleotides are TGTGCCAGCAGCCTGGGACAGGGGAATAGTGGCTACACCTTC. This gives the protein CASSLGQGNSGYTF.

The CDR3 loop is CASIPGQGGRHCNEQYF. CDR3 nucleotides: TGTGCCAGCATACCGGGACAGGGGGGTCGACATTGCAACGAGCAGTACTTC. The chain joins TRBV27 to TRBJ2-7; 11 bases align to TRBD1. The CDR3 is 17 residues long. The ends lost 7 bases at V and 5 bases at J; junction bases unmatched: 16. Germline V gene lookup returns CDR1 MNHEY and CDR2 SMNVEV (reference sequence).